Listed below are T cell receptor beta chains from one sample, sequenced in a study of early T cells in non-severe SARS-CoV-2 infection. TCRdb ran MiXCR on the 5' RACE reads and lists one entry per CDR3 protein. Of over 70,000 distinct CDR3 sequences in the sample, approximately 15% were seen once. Sequenced: whole blood. The source is an adult who was a healthcare worker with PCR-confirmed SARS-CoV-2 infection or an uninfected control (not recorded which). Both conserved end residues are part of each CDR3. A D gene is named only where the DNA matches it firmly. Size is omitted from some rows. Given values are once, few, many or a class for expanded clones.

abundance	j_gene	d_gene	v_gene	CDR3nt	CDR3aa
few	TRBJ2-2	TRBD2	TRBV6-1	TGTGCCACCTCAGCGGGAGGAGATGCCGGGGAGCTGTTTTTT	CATSAGGDAGELFF
.	TRBJ2-5	.	TRBV6-5	TGTGCCAGCAGTTACAGTGGCCAGCAGGAGACCCAGTACTTC	CASSYSGQQETQYF
few	TRBJ2-7	TRBD1	TRBV18	TGTGCCAGCTCACGAGTACGGGACAGCCTCTACGAGCAGTACTTC	CASSRVRDSLYEQYF
.	TRBJ2-1	.	TRBV29-1	TGCAGCGTTGGGCGGGAGCAGTTCTTC	CSVGREQFF
few	TRBJ1-1	TRBD1	TRBV7-6	TGTGCCAGCAGCTTAGATGCCCACAGGGGGAACACTGAAGCTTTCTTT	CASSLDAHRGNTEAFF
few	TRBJ2-2	TRBD2	TRBV2	TGTGCCAGCTTAGCGGGAGGGAACACCGGGGAGCTGTTTTTT	CASLAGGNTGELFF
few	TRBJ2-5	TRBD1	TRBV4-1	TGCGCCAGCAGCCAAGTCCCAGGGGGCCCCCAGGAGACCCAGTACTTC	CASSQVPGGPQETQYF
.	TRBJ1-1	.	TRBV5-1	TGCGCCAGCAGCTGGGGGGCAGGGGCCGAAGCTTTCTTT	CASSWGAGAEAFF
few	TRBJ2-1	TRBD1	TRBV5-1	TGCGCCAGCAGCTTGGGGGAGGGACAGGGGTTCCTCAATGAGCAGTTCTTC	CASSLGEGQGFLNEQFF
.	TRBJ2-7	.	TRBV2	TGTGCCAGCAGTGACGGGACGGGACCTTACGAGCAGTACTTC	CASSDGTGPYEQYF
.	TRBJ2-3	.	TRBV12-3/TRBV12-4	TGTGCCAGCAGTGTCCAAGATACGCAGTATTTT	CASSVQDTQYF
few	TRBJ1-2	.	TRBV27	TGTGCCAGCAGTTTAATTTCTGGGCCGAGGCTCTATGGCTACACCTTC	CASSLISGPRLYGYTF
.	TRBJ2-2	.	TRBV7-9	TGTGCCAGCAGCTTATTAAGGACGAACACCGGGGAGCTGTTTTTT	CASSLLRTNTGELFF
.	TRBJ1-2	.	TRBV29-1	TGCAGCGTTGCGTCAGGGTATCGCTATGGCTACACCTTC	CSVASGYRYGYTF
few	TRBJ1-2	.	TRBV15	TGTGCCACCAGCAGAAACCAGGGCAACTATGGCTACACCTTC	CATSRNQGNYGYTF
.	TRBJ1-1	.	TRBV9	TGTGCCAGCAGCGTAGTTAGGGCAACGAACACTGAAGCTTTCTTT	CASSVVRATNTEAFF
few	TRBJ2-1	.	TRBV5-1	TGCGCCAGCAGCTCACGTTACGGCGGGATCTCCTACAATGAGCAGTTCTTC	CASSSRYGGISYNEQFF
few	TRBJ1-2	.	TRBV7-9	TGTGCCAGCAGTTCGGTCTCCGGCGGCTACACCTTC	CASSSVSGGYTF
.	TRBJ1-1	TRBD1	TRBV18	TGTGCCAGCTCACCGGTGGGACAGGGCACTGAAGCTTTCTTT	CASSPVGQGTEAFF
.	TRBJ1-1	.	TRBV29-1	TGCAGCGTTGATAGTCTAGTCGCTGAAGCTTTCTTT	CSVDSLVAEAFF
few	TRBJ2-1	.	TRBV7-6	TGTGCCAGCTCCCAGGGTCCTAGCGTTAGCAATGAGCAGTTCTTC	CASSQGPSVSNEQFF
.	TRBJ1-3	TRBD1	TRBV28	TGTGCCAGCAGTCTAGACAGGGTTGGAAACACCATATATTTT	CASSLDRVGNTIYF
few	TRBJ2-1	.	TRBV2	TGTGCCAGCAACAGGGACTTTGGTGAGCAGTTCTTC	CASNRDFGEQFF
.	TRBJ2-1	.	TRBV19	TGTGCCAGTAGTACCGCCGAGGACAGCTCCTACAATGAGCAGTTCTTC	CASSTAEDSSYNEQFF
.	TRBJ1-1	.	TRBV7-6	TGTGCCAGCAGCTTACGTTTCGATGCGTACACTGAAGCTTTCTTT	CASSLRFDAYTEAFF
.	TRBJ1-1	TRBD1	TRBV5-1	TGCGCCAGCAGCTTACCCGGGACAGGGAACACTGAAGCTTTCTTT	CASSLPGTGNTEAFF
.	TRBJ1-3	.	TRBV20-1	TGCAGTGCTAGGGTCGGGACTTTCTCGAACTCTGGAAACACCATATATTTT	CSARVGTFSNSGNTIYF
once	TRBJ2-1	.	TRBV5-5	TGTGCCAGCAGCTTACTACTCGCTGCCAGAGAGCAGTTCTTC	CASSLLLAAREQFF
.	TRBJ1-1	.	TRBV6-5	TGTGCCAGCAGTTATTGGGGGCTTCGCGACACTGAAGCTTTCTTT	CASSYWGLRDTEAFF
many	TRBJ1-1	.	TRBV6-5	TGTGCCAGCAGTACCGGGACCGGCCAGAAAGCTTTCTTT	CASSTGTGQKAFF
few	TRBJ1-5	.	TRBV19	TGTGCCAGTACCACAGGGCTACGTCAGCCCCAGCATTTT	CASTTGLRQPQHF
.	TRBJ2-6	.	TRBV5-4	TGTGCCAACAGCTTACAGATCCCTGGGGCCAACGTCCTGACTTTC	CANSLQIPGANVLTF
few	TRBJ1-2	.	TRBV6-5	TGTGCCAGCAGCCCAGGACTGTTCTACTATGGCTACACCTTC	CASSPGLFYYGYTF
.	TRBJ2-7	TRBD2	TRBV12-3/TRBV12-4	TGTGCCAGCAGCTTAGCGGGAGGGTCCTCCTACGAGCAGTACTTC	CASSLAGGSSYEQYF
.	TRBJ2-6	.	TRBV7-9	TGTGCCAGCAGCGCCCCTCTTGACTTGGCTGGGGCCAACGTCCTGACTTTC	CASSAPLDLAGANVLTF
many	TRBJ1-5	.	TRBV7-9	TGTGCCAGCGGGGAGCCCCAGCATTTT	CASGEPQHF
few	TRBJ2-7	.	TRBV19	TGTGCCAGTAGTCGCGGGCGACAACTGTCCTACGAGCAGTACTTC	CASSRGRQLSYEQYF
many	TRBJ1-3	.	TRBV27	TGTGCCAGCAGCCTAGGCAGGGTTGGAAACACCATATATTTT	CASSLGRVGNTIYF
many	TRBJ1-1	.	TRBV10-2	TGCGCCAGCAGTGAGGGGGAATGGGGCACTGAAGCTTTCTTT	CASSEGEWGTEAFF
.	TRBJ1-2	TRBD1	TRBV11-2	TGTGCCAGCAGTCATACAGGGGGGAACTATGGCTACACCTTC	CASSHTGGNYGYTF